This T cell receptor beta chain stems from a study of cytomegalovirus exposure and HLA in healthy donors. Germline-derived CDR1 and CDR2 are MNHNS and SASEGT. V lost 4 bases, J lost 7 bases, and 15 bases lay in between. This CDR3 is built from 14 residues. Points from the study as a whole: According to an earlier analysis, most TCR beta V segments yielded productive rearrangements about 87% or about 30% of the time. Among TCR beta chains, those listed as cytomegalovirus-associated numbered some 160.

PCR employed 60 Vbeta and 13 Jbeta primers. TCRdb keeps only in-frame clones here, not all; method: immunoSEQ multiplex PCR. The table has some 150,000 clones, under 90% seen once; the top ten hold around 5%. The count of this clone is one. No antigen is known for it. The gene calls are TRBV6-1 and TRBJ2-3; D gene uncertain. The sequenced sample consisted of PBMCs. This receptor was taken from a man aged 30-40 years in good health and CMV-seronegative. DNA of the CDR3: TGTGCCAGCAGTGGTGGCCCAGGCACCAATACGCAGTATTTT. This sequence encodes CASSGGPGTNTQYF.